This entry features one TCR beta chain sequence. The antigen is undetermined. This sample is drawn from a study of CD8+ T cells in alopecia areata. Study-level points and caveats: Researchers reported that TCR sharing among patients proved less clear than in mice, possibly HLA-linked.

The CDR3 has 15 amino acids. Trimming cost V 4 bases and J 0 bases; bases outside gene matches: 4. Looked up from germline, CDR1 is SGHRS and CDR2 is YFSETQ. cDNA serving as the sequencing template came from extracted, reverse transcribed RNA. TCRdb's table, derived via immunoSEQ multiplex PCR, lists solely in-frame clones and lacks some. The table has tens of thousands of clones, approximately 70% seen once. As for treatment: oral pan-JAK inhibitor, 5-10 mg twice daily. J is TRBJ2-1 and V is TRBV5-1; 7 positions agree with TRBD1. This material consisted of CD8+ T cells sorted from blood, taken at week 24, from a patient treated with tofacitinib. The source is a human donor with alopecia areata. CDR3 sequence (DNA): TGCGCCAGCAGCCCGGGGACAGTCTCCTACAATGAGCAGTTCTTC. Its protein product is CASSPGTVSYNEQFF.